A selection of T cell receptor beta chains follows, all from one sample in a study of blood T cell repertoires in COVID-19. Sequencing was performed with immunoSEQ multiplex PCR; in TCRdb, only in-frame clones are kept and a portion is missing. Of 35,000 to 45,000 clones listed, around 83% were seen once; the top ten hold around 64%. The specimen was peripheral blood. The source is a man aged 65 to 79 with acute or convalescent COVID-19. The CDR3 runs from the conserved cysteine through the conserved F or W. A D gene is named only where the DNA matches it firmly. The listing skips clone size in some rows; elsewhere it reads once, few, many or a size class.

>TRBJ1-3|TRBV6-5|.|.
CASTLWAGGGNTIYF
TGTGCCAGCACTCTCTGGGCGGGGGGAGGAAACACCATATATTTT
>TRBJ2-5|TRBV5-4|TRBD2|.
CASSLEGTSRKTQYF
TGTGCCAGCAGCTTGGAGGGGACTAGCAGGAAGACCCAGTACTTC
>TRBJ1-6|TRBV19|.|.
CASSTNPGGDSPLHF
TGTGCCAGTAGTACCAACCCCGGAGGGGATTCACCCCTCCACTTT
>TRBJ1-6|TRBV27|.|.
CASRSAGNSPLHF
TGTGCCAGCCGTTCGGCGGGGAATTCACCCCTCCACTTT
>TRBJ2-7|TRBV9|.|.
CASSVGSQSSYEQYF
TGTGCCAGCAGCGTCGGGTCGCAGAGCTCCTACGAGCAGTACTTC
>TRBJ2-2|TRBV5-1|TRBD1|.
CASNQGDGDTGELFF
TGCGCCAGCAACCAGGGGGACGGAGACACCGGGGAGCTGTTTTTT
>TRBJ2-5|TRBV28|TRBD2|.
CASSYPIAGGWETQYF
TGTGCCAGCAGTTACCCAATAGCGGGAGGGTGGGAGACCCAGTACTTC
>TRBJ2-2|TRBV6-5|.|.
CASSYSRGVSTGELFF
TGTGCCAGCAGTTACTCACGGGGTGTGAGCACCGGGGAGCTGTTTTTT
>TRBJ2-2|TRBV7-9|.|once
CASSAGAGANTGELFF
TGTGCCAGCAGCGCAGGGGCGGGGGCGAACACCGGGGAGCTGTTTTTT
>TRBJ1-3|TRBV3-1/TRBV3-2|.|.
CASSQDPGLSGNTIYF
TGTGCCAGCAGCCAAGATCCCGGACTCTCTGGAAACACCATATATTTT
>TRBJ2-3|TRBV11-2|TRBD2|.
CASSLLAGATDTQYF
TGTGCCAGCAGCTTACTCGCGGGAGCAACAGATACGCAGTATTTT
>TRBJ1-2|TRBV6-5|.|once
CASRGQQFFGYTF
TGTGCCAGCAGAGGACAGCAGTTTTTTGGCTACACCTTC
>TRBJ1-2|TRBV4-2|.|.
CASSQEAADGYTF
TGTGCCAGCAGCCAAGAAGCGGCGGATGGCTACACCTTC
>TRBJ1-1|TRBV7-9|.|.
CASSLEVAAEAFF
TGTGCCAGCAGCTTAGAGGTTGCGGCCGAAGCTTTCTTT
>TRBJ2-7|TRBV6-6|TRBD2|few
CASSPLSGRAKRGEQYF
TGTGCCAGCAGTCCCCTTAGCGGGAGGGCTAAGCGAGGCGAGCAGTACTTC
>TRBJ2-3|TRBV5-5|.|.
CASSFYVGGSTDTQYF
TGTGCCAGCAGCTTTTATGTTGGGGGGAGCACAGATACGCAGTATTTT
>TRBJ1-5|TRBV6-5|TRBD1|.
CASSSGGPQHF
TGTGCCAGCAGTTCAGGGGGGCCCCAGCATTTT
>TRBJ2-2|TRBV7-9|.|.
CASSLRTGDSGELFF
TGTGCCAGCAGCTTACGAACGGGAGACTCCGGGGAGCTGTTTTTT
>TRBJ2-7|TRBV18|TRBD1|.
CASSPGQGSYEQYF
TGTGCCAGCTCACCTGGACAGGGCTCCTACGAGCAGTACTTC